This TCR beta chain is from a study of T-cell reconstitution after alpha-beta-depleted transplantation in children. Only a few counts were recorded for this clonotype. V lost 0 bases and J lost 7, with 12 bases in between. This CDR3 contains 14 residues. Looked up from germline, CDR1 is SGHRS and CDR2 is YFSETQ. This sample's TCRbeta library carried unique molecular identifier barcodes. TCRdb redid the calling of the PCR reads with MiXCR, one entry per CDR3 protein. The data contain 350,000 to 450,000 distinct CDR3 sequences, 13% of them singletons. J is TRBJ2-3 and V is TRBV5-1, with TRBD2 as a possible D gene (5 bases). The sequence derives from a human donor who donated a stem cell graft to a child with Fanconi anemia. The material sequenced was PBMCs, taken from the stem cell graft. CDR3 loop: CASSLDSASYTQYF. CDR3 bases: TGCGCCAGCAGCTTGGATTCGGCTAGCTATACGCAGTATTTT.